The present T cell receptor (beta chain) was sequenced within a study of T-cell reconstitution after alpha-beta-depleted transplantation in children. General observations from the study: Roughly two months post-transplant, alpha-beta T cells reportedly originated from several hundred graft clones that had expanded.

Unique molecular identifiers were used in preparing the TCRbeta library. TCRdb independently ran MiXCR on the PCR reads; one entry per CDR3 protein. The table includes 780,000 or so distinct CDR3 sequences, roughly 15% detected once. This CDR3 contains 14 residues. J gave up 3 bases and V 5 bases, and 4 bases lay outside the gene matches. Per germline, CDR1 SEHNR and CDR2 FQNEAQ (reference sequence). This clonotype was counted a few times. The antigen is unknown. The clonotype was recovered from a male patient younger than 18 who had a stem cell transplant for acute lymphoblastic leukemia, so the T cells may come from the graft donor. The sample in question was PBMCs, mostly from graft donor cells, obtained 360 days after TCRalphabeta/CD19-depleted stem cell transplant. J is TRBJ2-7 and V is TRBV7-9; 10 bases are a match to TRBD2. CDR3 loop: CASSATSGDYEQYF. In DNA, the CDR3 is TGTGCCAGCAGCGCAACTAGCGGGGACTACGAGCAGTACTTC.